Presented here are 19 T cell receptor beta chains from one specimen sequenced in a study of blood T cell repertoires in COVID-19. Assay: immunoSEQ multiplex PCR; the TCRdb copy retains only in-frame clones and omits some. Counted here are 120,000 to 150,000 clones, approximately 90% occurring once; the ten biggest clones make up more than 2%. Input material: peripheral blood. These receptor sequences come from a human donor with COVID-19, enrolled during active disease. The donor label of this sample is uncertain.

The V and J genes are TRBV19 and TRBJ1-5, with D perhaps matching TRBD1 (5 bases). The germline V and J ends were trimmed by 5 bases and 4 bases, with 9 bases remaining between them. CDR1 and CDR2 from the germline V gene are LNHDA and SQIVND (reference sequence). The CDR3 is 13 residues long. The CDR3 reads CASSPGMNQPQHF. The CDR3 DNA is TGTGCCAGTAGTCCAGGGATGAATCAGCCCCAGCATTTT.

The J gene is TRBJ1-5, the V gene TRBV7-8; D unresolved. Trimming left V 1 base short and J 7 bases short, with 17 bases between. The CDR3 length is 16 residues. Germline CDR1 SGHVS, CDR2 FQNEAQ. The CDR3 here is CASSLGAAGNRQPQHF. The CDR3 bases are TGTGCCAGCAGCTTAGGGGCGGCGGGGAACCGACAGCCCCAGCATTTT. Looking up the rest from reference TRBV7-8 and TRBJ1-5 gives the full variable domain: GAGVSQSPRYKVAKRGQDVALRCDPISGHVSLFWYQQALGQGPEFLTYFQNEAQLDKSGLPSDRFFAERPEGSVSTLKIQRTQQEDSAVYLCASSLGAAGNRQPQHFGDGTRLSIL.

The chain links TRBV19 to TRBJ1-1, with 7 bases identical to TRBD1. The CDR3 is 15 residues long. Germline CDR1 and CDR2: LNHDA and SQIVND (reference sequence). V trimming: 5 bases; J trimming: 2 bases; junction bases outside the gene matches: 8. The CDR3 loop is CASSPPGTVNTEAFF. CDR3 DNA: TGTGCCAGTAGTCCTCCCGGGACAGTCAACACTGAAGCTTTCTTT.

The genes are TRBV5-1 and TRBJ2-7; 7 nucleotides align to TRBD1. The CDR3 contains 14 residues. In germline, CDR1 is SGHRS, CDR2 YFSETQ. The V segment lost 0 bases and the J segment 6 bases; nucleotides outside the gene matches: 6. The CDR3, as DNA: TGCGCCAGCAGCTTGGCCGACAGGGTCGGCGAGCAGTACTTC. The encoded protein is CASSLADRVGEQYF.

The V and J genes are TRBV7-3 and TRBJ2-1, with TRBD1 identical over 9 bases. This CDR3 spans 16 amino acids. V shed 0 bases and J 8 bases; nucleotides not matched to a gene: 8. Per germline, CDR1 SGHTA and CDR2 FQGTGA. CDR3 DNA: TGTGCCAGCAGCTTAACGGCGACAGGGGGGCAAGATGAGCAGTTCTTC. Its protein product is CASSLTATGGQDEQFF.

The CDR3 DNA sequence: TGTGCCAGCAGTCCACCGGGACTAGGGGACGAGCAGTACTTC. This codes for CASSPPGLGDEQYF. The chain uses TRBV6-5 and TRBJ2-7, with TRBD2 identical over 8 bases. Germline assignment: CDR1 MNHEY and CDR2 SVGAGI. CDR3 length: 14 amino acids. Trimming cost V 5 bases and J 5 bases; bases outside gene matches: 8.

The chain uses TRBV3-1 (or the pseudogene TRBV3-2) and TRBJ1-5, with 8 bases fitting TRBD1. Germline V gene data show CDR1 as LGHDT and CDR2 as YNNKEL (reference sequence). The CDR3 contains 16 residues. Trimming removed 2 bases from V and 6 bases from J; junction bases left unmatched: 9. The DNA for the CDR3 is TGTGCCAGCAGCCAACATGACAGGGGATTGGGTCAGCCCCAGCATTTT. Its protein product is CASSQHDRGLGQPQHF.

J is TRBJ1-6 and V is TRBV2, with D perhaps TRBD1 (5 bases). V shed 7 bases and J shed 5 bases, with 12 bases lying between them. Germline lookup yields CDR1 SNHLY and CDR2 FYNNEI. The CDR3 runs to 14 residues. This chain's CDR3 is CASKWGSNNSPLHF. CDR3 nucleotide sequence: TGTGCCAGCAAATGGGGCAGCAATAATTCACCCCTCCACTTT.

V gene TRBV11-3 combines with J gene TRBJ1-1; weak D call: TRBD1 (5 bases). The CDR3 is 14 amino acids. Germline CDR1 SGHNT, CDR2 YENEEA. The ends were cut back, 1 base at V and 4 bases at J, with 10 bases in the middle. The CDR3 nucleotides read TGTGCCAGCAGCTTAGGGGGCGCGAGCACTGAAGCTTTCTTT. This codes for CASSLGGASTEAFF. Drawing the rest from reference TRBV11-3 and TRBJ1-1, the complete variable domain is EAGVVQSPRYKIIEKKQPVAFWCNPISGHNTLYWYLQNLGQGPELLIRYENEEAVDDSQLPKDRFSAERLKGVDSTLKIQPAELGDSAVYLCASSLGGASTEAFFGQGTRLTVV.

The chain joins TRBV5-1 to TRBJ1-5; D perhaps matches TRBD1 (6 bases). V was shortened by 2 bases and J by 9 bases, with 12 bases between the two germline ends. Germline CDR1 SGHRS, CDR2 YFSETQ. The CDR3 totals 13 residues. CDR3 sequence reads: CASSLQGPGPQHF. The CDR3 bases are TGCGCCAGCAGCTTACAGGGCCCGGGGCCCCAGCATTTT.

The CDR3: CAISSTGAYGYTF. Written as DNA, the CDR3 is TGTGCCATCAGCTCTACAGGGGCCTATGGCTACACCTTC. The genes are TRBV10-3 and TRBJ1-2; 7 nucleotides line up with TRBD1. The CDR3 covers 13 residues. The trim removed 6 bases at V and 4 bases at J, leaving 5 bases unmatched. Germline values: CDR1 ENHRY, CDR2 SYGVKD.

The chain couples TRBV5-1 to TRBJ2-7, with 9 bases aligning to TRBD2. Germline values: CDR1 SGHRS, CDR2 YFSETQ. This CDR3 has 17 amino acids. After removal of 5 bases from V and 2 bases from J, the junction contained 14 bases not matched to a gene. This CDR3 is CASRRASGVSGTYEQYF. CDR3 DNA sequence: TGCGCCAGCAGGAGGGCTAGCGGGGTGAGTGGAACCTACGAGCAGTACTTC.

This clone was observed once. The V and J genes are TRBV29-1 and TRBJ2-6, with D possibly matching TRBD2 (6 bases). Trimming took 5 bases from V and 1 from J, leaving 9 bases between them. The germline V gene encodes CDR1 SQVTM and CDR2 ANQGSEA. The CDR3 extends over 14 amino acids. The CDR3 DNA reads TGCAGCGTTAAACGGGGGTCTGGGGCCAACGTCCTGACTTTC. Translation: CSVKRGSGANVLTF.

The V and J genes are TRBV4-1 and TRBJ1-3; TRBD1 is a possible D gene (5 bases). From germline, CDR1 is MGHRA and CDR2 YSYEKL. This CDR3 is built from 18 residues. V lost 1 base and J 0 bases, leaving 16 bases between the germline ends. The CDR3 DNA reads as TGCGCCAGCAGCCAAGGCCCTGCTCGGGGGACCTCTGGAAACACCATATATTTT. Amino acids: CASSQGPARGTSGNTIYF.

V gene TRBV6-5 combines with J gene TRBJ2-2; D is ambiguous. Trimming stripped 6 bases from V and 5 bases from J, with 10 bases between. This CDR3 comprises 13 residues. Germline values: CDR1 MNHEY, CDR2 SVGAGI. In DNA, the CDR3 is TGTGCCAGCAGAAGACTCCCGACCGGGGAGCTGTTTTTT. Residues: CASRRLPTGELFF.

This chain joins TRBV19 and TRBJ2-7; a weak D match, TRBD1 (6 bases). Trimming shortened V by 3 bases and J by 7 bases, and 16 bases separated the two germline ends. Germline-derived CDR1 and CDR2 are LNHDA and SQIVND (reference sequence). The CDR3 has 14 residues. The CDR3 is CASSIIQGQREQYF. CDR3 nucleotides: TGTGCCAGTAGTATTATACAGGGTCAGCGGGAGCAGTACTTC.

The gene calls are TRBV29-1 and TRBJ2-5, with 7 bases fitting TRBD2. The CDR3 contains 13 residues. Germline CDR1 SQVTM, CDR2 ANQGSEA. Losses at the gene ends were 8 bases for V and 5 bases for J; bases not matched to a gene: 11. CDR3 in amino acids: CSLSRGSLETQYF. The CDR3 DNA sequence: TGCAGCCTTTCCCGCGGGAGTCTGGAGACCCAGTACTTC. Full variable domain (outside the CDR3, taken from reference TRBV29-1 and TRBJ2-5): SAVISQKPSRDICQRGTSLTIQCQVDSQVTMMFWYRQQPGQSLTLIATANQGSEATYESGFVIDKFPISRPNLTFSTLTVSNMSPEDSSIYLCSLSRGSLETQYFGPGTRLLVL.

The CDR3 DNA is TGTGCCAGCAGCACGTTTGGGCGGGAACACACAGATACGCAGTATTTT. Protein product: CASSTFGREHTDTQYF. The chain carries TRBV27 and TRBJ2-3; D perhaps matches TRBD2 (6 bases). Trimming shortened V by 6 bases and J by 2 bases, and 18 bases separated the two germline ends. Germline V lookup: CDR1 MNHEY, CDR2 SMNVEV (reference sequence). There are 16 residues in the CDR3.

The rearrangement links TRBV2 to TRBJ1-2; no definite D call. CDR1 is SNHLY, CDR2 FYNNEI, per germline. The V end lost 5 bases, the J end lost 8 bases, and 12 bases lay between the germline ends. This CDR3 is 12 amino acids long. The CDR3 region has the DNA TGTGCCAGCAGTCCGGGAAGCGAGGGCTACACCTTC. It translates to CASSPGSEGYTF. Filled out from reference TRBV2 and TRBJ1-2, the complete variable domain reads EPEVTQTPSHQVTQMGQEVILRCVPISNHLYFYWYRQILGQKVEFLVSFYNNEISEKSEIFDDQFSVERPDGSNFTLKIRSTKLEDSAMYFCASSPGSEGYTFGSGTRLTVV.